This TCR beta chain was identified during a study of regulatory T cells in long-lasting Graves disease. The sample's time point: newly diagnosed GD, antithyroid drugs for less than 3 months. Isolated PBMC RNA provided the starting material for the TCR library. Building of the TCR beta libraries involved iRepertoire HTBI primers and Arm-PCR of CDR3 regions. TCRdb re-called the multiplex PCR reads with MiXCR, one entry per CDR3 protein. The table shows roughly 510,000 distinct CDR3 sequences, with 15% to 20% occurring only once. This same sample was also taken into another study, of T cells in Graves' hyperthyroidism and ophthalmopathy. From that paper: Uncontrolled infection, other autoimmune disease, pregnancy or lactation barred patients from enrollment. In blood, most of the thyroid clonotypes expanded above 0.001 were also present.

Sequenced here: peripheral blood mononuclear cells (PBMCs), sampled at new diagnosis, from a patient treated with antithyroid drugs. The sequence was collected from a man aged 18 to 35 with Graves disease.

CDR3 DNA sequence: TGTGCCAGCAGCTTGGGAGCGCCCTTGACACGAAAAGGGGAGCTGTTTTTT. Translation gives CASSLGAPLTRKGELFF. The chain links TRBV7-9 to TRBJ2-2; the D gene is possibly TRBD2 (5 bases). This CDR3 has 17 residues. Germline CDR1 is SEHNR and CDR2 is FQNEAQ (reference sequence). The V and J ends lost 3 bases and 8 bases respectively, with 22 bases between them.